Following are 32 T cell receptor beta chains from one sample sequenced in a study of blood T cells in healthy people across ages. PCR was performed a second time for roughly 7 to 11 cycles using a sample-barcoded 5' primer and a J-beta primer mix. TCRdb processed the 5' RACE reads anew with MiXCR; each CDR3 protein has one entry. Here the sample spans around 780,000 distinct CDR3 sequences, roughly 24% being singletons. This same sample was also taken into another study, of T cells of mothers and their children.

The material sequenced was blood. These receptors were collected from a boy younger than 18 in good health.

This rearrangement joins TRBV12-3 or TRBV12-4 to TRBJ2-3; D is unclear. This CDR3 is 12 amino acids long. The ends were cut back, 7 bases at V and 1 base at J, with 6 bases in the middle. The DNA for the CDR3 is TGTGCCAGCACAGTCCGCACAGATACGCAGTATTTT. Protein sequence: CASTVRTDTQYF.

This rearrangement joins TRBV7-9 to TRBJ1-4, with a possible D match to TRBD1 (6 bases). CDR3 size: 15 residues. The V and J ends lost 2 bases and 8 bases respectively, with 15 bases between them. Germline V lookup: CDR1 SEHNR, CDR2 FQNEAQ (reference sequence). CDR3 in amino acids: CASSLLWGAEEKLFF. CDR3 in DNA: TGTGCCAGCAGCTTACTCTGGGGGGCAGAAGAAAAACTGTTTTTT.

The chain couples TRBV27 to TRBJ2-2; no clear D gene. The CDR3 is made up of 16 amino acids. Trimming took 3 bases from V and 7 from J, leaving 18 bases between them. Germline lookup yields CDR1 MNHEY and CDR2 SMNVEV (reference sequence). This chain's CDR3 is CASSLERPPIYGELFF. The CDR3 bases are TGTGCCAGCAGTTTGGAGAGGCCCCCGATTTACGGGGAGCTGTTTTTT.

This clonotype has more than one count but fewer than ten. V gene TRBV11-2 combines with J gene TRBJ1-4; 7 bases match TRBD1. Unmatched junction bases numbered 13, after V lost 4 bases and J lost 8 bases. This CDR3 has 16 amino acids. Per the germline V gene, CDR1 is SGHAT and CDR2 is FQNNGV. The CDR3 protein is CASSSVDRPIEEKLFF. The CDR3 DNA reads as TGTGCCAGCAGCTCGGTGGACAGGCCAATCGAGGAAAAACTGTTTTTT.

This chain uses TRBV5-1 with TRBJ2-1; 14 nucleotides line up with TRBD2. The V segment lost 5 bases and the J segment 7 bases; nucleotides outside the gene matches: 11. The germline CDR1 and CDR2 sequences are SGHRS and YFSETQ. The CDR3 covers 17 residues. The CDR3 DNA follows: TGCGCCAGCAGAACCGGGACTAGCGGGGGAACCAGGAATGAGCAGTTCTTC. As protein: CASRTGTSGGTRNEQFF.

The genes are TRBV29-1 and TRBJ2-1; 9 nucleotides line up with TRBD2. This CDR3 region has 14 residues. The J segment lost 5 bases and the V segment lost 3 bases, leaving 5 bases of the junction unmatched. Germline V gives CDR1 SQVTM, CDR2 ANQGSEA. The CDR3 is CSVEGRLADNEQFF. The CDR3 bases are TGCAGCGTTGAGGGGAGACTAGCGGACAATGAGCAGTTCTTC.

This sequence joins TRBV3-1 and TRBJ2-1; the D is unclear. The tail of the sequence fits TRBJ2-5 better, so the J call may be wrong. The CDR3 runs to 14 residues. Germline-derived CDR1 and CDR2 are LGHDT and YNNKEL (reference sequence). The CDR3 reads CASSRLGLVETQYF. CDR3 coding DNA: TGTGCCAGCAGCCGACTGGGGTTGGTGGAGACCCAGTACTTC.

This CDR3 reads CASSFTFGGARETQYF. DNA of the CDR3: TGCGCCAGCAGCTTCACTTTTGGGGGCGCGAGGGAGACCCAGTACTTC. This chain joins TRBV5-1 and TRBJ2-5, with TRBD1 as a possible D gene (6 bases). Trimming stripped 2 bases from V and 5 bases from J, with 19 bases between. Germline CDR1 is SGHRS and CDR2 is YFSETQ. The CDR3 has 16 residues. Based on the CDR3 plus reference TRBV5-1 and TRBJ2-5, the full variable domain is KAGVTQTPRYLIKTRGQQVTLSCSPISGHRSVSWYQQTPGQGLQFLFEYFSETQRNKGNFPGRFSGRQFSNSRSEMNVSTLELGDSALYLCASSFTFGGARETQYFGPGTRLLVL.

Only a few counts were recorded for this clonotype. This chain connects TRBV5-1 to TRBJ2-5; 12 nucleotides align to TRBD2. Germline lookup yields CDR1 SGHRS and CDR2 YFSETQ. The length of the CDR3 is 17 residues. V was clipped by 4 bases and J by 4 bases; unmatched bases: 11. The CDR3 DNA sequence: TGCGCCAGCAGCCCCTTCACTAGCGGGGGGCGGAGAGAGACCCAGTACTTC. It encodes CASSPFTSGGRRETQYF.

The chain is built from TRBV7-2 and TRBJ1-5; no definite D call. With 1 base removed from V and 5 bases from J, the gap between germline ends came to 9 bases. CDR3 length: 14 amino acids. Germline V gene data show CDR1 as SGHTA and CDR2 as FQGNSA. As DNA, the CDR3 is TGTGCCAGCAGCTTAGGAGGACCAGATCAGCCCCAGCATTTT. This translates into CASSLGGPDQPQHF.

This clonotype appeared a few times. V usage is TRBV5-1 and J usage is TRBJ1-4; possibly TRBD1 for D (5 bases). The CDR3 runs 17 residues. V lost 5 bases, J lost 6 bases, and 23 bases lay in between. The germline V gene encodes CDR1 SGHRS and CDR2 YFSETQ. CDR3 bases: TGCGCCAGCAGAAGGACTAGCACCCAGATAGGGGATGAAAAACTGTTTTTT. Protein sequence: CASRRTSTQIGDEKLFF. Variable domain in full (rest from reference TRBV5-1 and TRBJ1-4): KAGVTQTPRYLIKTRGQQVTLSCSPISGHRSVSWYQQTPGQGLQFLFEYFSETQRNKGNFPGRFSGRQFSNSRSEMNVSTLELGDSALYLCASRRTSTQIGDEKLFFGSGTQLSVL.

The chain is built from TRBV7-9 and TRBJ1-1; D remains unclear. With 6 bases removed from V and 5 bases from J, the gap between germline ends came to 13 bases. Germline assignment: CDR1 SEHNR and CDR2 FQNEAQ (reference sequence). The CDR3 is made up of 13 amino acids. CDR3 loop: CASRLNDGTEAFF. In nucleotides, the CDR3 is TGTGCCAGCAGACTTAATGACGGAACTGAAGCTTTCTTT. The variable domain in full, completed from reference TRBV7-9 and TRBJ1-1, reads DTGVSQNPRHKITKRGQNVTFRCDPISEHNRLYWYRQTLGQGPEFLTYFQNEAQLEKSRLLSDRFSAERPKGSFSTLEIQRTEQGDSAMYLCASRLNDGTEAFFGQGTRLTVV.

This clonotype was counted between two and nine times. This chain uses TRBV10-3 with TRBJ2-5; D is uncertain. The CDR3 extends over 15 amino acids. V was pared by 2 bases and J by 1 base, with 11 bases between. CDR1 ENHRY and CDR2 SYGVKD come from the germline V gene. As DNA, the CDR3 is TGTGCCATCAGTGAGCCAGAACTAACCCAAGAGACCCAGTACTTC. This codes for CAISEPELTQETQYF.

CDR3 sequence reads: CASSFSGGAVDEQFF. CDR3 DNA: TGTGCCAGCAGCTTTAGCGGGGGGGCGGTTGATGAGCAGTTCTTC. The rearrangement uses TRBV7-9 and TRBJ2-5; 11 bases match TRBD2. The DNA end is more similar to TRBJ2-1, so the J call may be wrong. The V gene's germline CDR1 is SEHNR and CDR2 FQNEAQ (reference sequence). The CDR3 has 15 amino acids.

The chain is built from TRBV28 and TRBJ2-1; no firm D call. CDR3 length: 14 residues. The germline V gene encodes CDR1 MDHEN and CDR2 SYDVKM. V lost 1 base, J lost 8 bases, and 12 bases lay in between. CDR3: CASSLLKLIDEQFF. CDR3 DNA sequence: TGTGCCAGCAGTTTATTAAAACTAATCGATGAGCAGTTCTTC. Full variable domain (outside the CDR3, taken from reference TRBV28 and TRBJ2-1): DVKVTQSSRYLVKRTGEKVFLECVQDMDHENMFWYRQDPGLGLRLIYFSYDVKMKEKGDIPEGYSVSREKKERFSLILESASTNQTSMYLCASSLLKLIDEQFFGPGTRLTVL.

This clonotype has just a few counts. The chain links TRBV20-1 to TRBJ2-1; maybe TRBD2 (6 bases). Germline values: CDR1 DFQATT, CDR2 SNEGSKA (reference sequence). V was trimmed by 3 bases and J by 5 bases, leaving 8 bases between them. The length of the CDR3 is 12 residues. The CDR3 spells CSASPGDNEQFF. CDR3 in DNA: TGCAGTGCTAGCCCGGGGGACAATGAGCAGTTCTTC.

Only a few counts were recorded for this clonotype. V usage is TRBV20-1 and J usage is TRBJ2-5; D is undetermined. Germline V lookup: CDR1 DFQATT, CDR2 SNEGSKA (reference sequence). Between the trimmed V and J ends, which lost 3 bases and 2 bases, there was a span of 7 bases. The CDR3 consists of 12 residues. The CDR3: CSARILQETQYF. The CDR3 DNA reads as TGCAGTGCTAGGATATTACAAGAGACCCAGTACTTC.

The chain recombines TRBV7-9 with TRBJ2-7; D gene uncertain. Germline CDR1 and CDR2: SEHNR and FQNEAQ (reference sequence). The ends were cut back, 5 bases at V and 2 bases at J, with 19 bases in the middle. The CDR3 is made up of 16 amino acids. CDR3 nucleotide sequence: TGTGCCAGCAGCCCGGCCCGAGGACCATTTCCCTACGAGCAGTACTTC. Translating it yields CASSPARGPFPYEQYF.

There are a few counts of this clonotype. One end of the junction does not line up with germline, which may come from a read error. The V gene is TRBV25-1, the J gene TRBJ1-2; 8 bases line up with TRBD1. Germline CDR1 MGHDK, CDR2 SYGVNS. The CDR3 runs 13 residues. CDR3: CASSEYGGQAGAF. The CDR3 DNA is TGTGCTAGCAGTGAATATGGGGGACAGGCGGGAGCCTTC.

The chain joins TRBV4-1 to TRBJ2-4; tentative D call: TRBD1 (5 bases). Trimming took off 4 bases at V and 1 base at J, with 11 bases between the two ends. CDR1 is MGHRA and CDR2 is YSYEKL in the germline V gene. The CDR3 spans 15 residues. The CDR3 here is CASSLIRDAKNIQYF. The CDR3 DNA sequence: TGCGCCAGCAGCCTCATCAGGGATGCCAAAAACATTCAGTACTTC.

Only one count was recorded for this clonotype. The rearrangement uses TRBV20-1 and TRBJ2-1, with 9 nucleotides matching TRBD2. Per germline, CDR1 DFQATT and CDR2 SNEGSKA (reference sequence). The CDR3 consists of 16 residues. V shed 6 bases and J 0 bases; nucleotides not matched to a gene: 9. The CDR3: CSAPGLALNSYNEQFF. CDR3 in DNA: TGCAGTGCCCCGGGACTAGCTTTGAACTCCTACAATGAGCAGTTCTTC.

There are a few counts of this clonotype. The chain carries TRBV4-1 and TRBJ1-5, with TRBD1 matching over 10 bases. The CDR3 loop spans 16 amino acids. Looked up from germline, CDR1 is MGHRA and CDR2 is YSYEKL. The ends lost 0 bases at V and 6 bases at J; junction bases unmatched: 5. In DNA, the CDR3 is TGCGCCAGCAGCCAAGAAGAGGGACAGGGGATTCAGCCCCAGCATTTT. Its protein product is CASSQEEGQGIQPQHF.

The table lists this clonotype with a few counts. The J gene is TRBJ1-3, the V gene TRBV2; D is perhaps TRBD1 (5 bases). V was trimmed by 6 bases and J by 2 bases, leaving 11 bases between them. This CDR3 contains 14 residues. The germline V gene has CDR1 SNHLY and CDR2 FYNNEI. CDR3 DNA: TGTGCCAGCAGGGGCCCGGGGCCTGGAAACACCATATATTTT. The encoded protein is CASRGPGPGNTIYF.

V is TRBV2 and J is TRBJ1-3; 10 bases fit TRBD1. The CDR3 is made up of 17 amino acids. The germline CDR1 and CDR2 sequences are SNHLY and FYNNEI. V gave up 6 bases and J gave up 3 bases; unmatched junction bases: 11. This CDR3 is CASSAGTGARGGNTIYF. The CDR3 DNA is TGTGCCAGCAGCGCCGGGACAGGGGCTCGGGGTGGAAACACCATATATTTT.

The chain employs TRBV25-1 and TRBJ2-2, with 7 bases identical to TRBD1. The CDR3 is made up of 16 amino acids. The ends lost 3 bases at V and 1 base at J; junction bases unmatched: 5. The germline gives CDR1 MGHDK, CDR2 SYGVNS. CDR3 protein: CASSDPDRWNTGELFF. CDR3 nucleotide sequence: TGTGCCAGCAGTGACCCGGACAGGTGGAACACCGGGGAGCTGTTTTTT.

The chain carries TRBV5-1 and TRBJ2-5; D unclear. With 0 bases removed from V and 7 bases from J, the gap between germline ends came to 19 bases. Germline CDR1 SGHRS, CDR2 YFSETQ. This CDR3 has 16 amino acids. In DNA, the CDR3 is TGCGCCAGCAGCTTGGCCCCTGTACGGCCAGAAGGGACCCAGTACTTC. Residues: CASSLAPVRPEGTQYF.

Here the CDR3 DNA reads TGCAGCGTTGAAACCAGGGGCAATGAGCAGTTCTTC. Amino acid sequence: CSVETRGNEQFF. This rearrangement joins TRBV29-1 to TRBJ2-1; D may be TRBD1 (6 bases). The ends were cut back, 2 bases at V and 6 bases at J, with 8 bases in the middle. The CDR3 covers 12 residues. Germline CDR1 SQVTM, CDR2 ANQGSEA.

The V call is TRBV7-6, the J call TRBJ1-2; D not certain. The V end was cut by 7 bases, the J end by 2 bases, with 17 bases between. Germline CDR1 reads SGHVS; CDR2 reads FNYEAQ. There are 15 residues in the CDR3. CDR3 sequence: CASTPNFDPNYGYTF. CDR3 DNA sequence: TGTGCCAGCACCCCTAATTTTGATCCAAACTATGGCTACACCTTC.

The chain links TRBV7-3 to TRBJ2-5, with 16 bases that match TRBD2. The J call may be mistaken, given a closer DNA end match to TRBJ2-1. The CDR3 totals 17 residues. The germline V gene has CDR1 SGHTA and CDR2 FQGTGA. This CDR3 is CASSLTPGLAGGNEQFF. The CDR3 bases are TGTGCCAGCAGCTTAACCCCGGGACTAGCGGGGGGGAATGAGCAGTTCTTC.

This clonotype has a handful of counts. J is TRBJ2-3 and V is TRBV7-6, with D unclear. In germline, CDR1 is SGHVS, CDR2 FNYEAQ. The CDR3 extends over 11 amino acids. V lost 4 bases, J lost 10 bases, and 9 bases lay in between. The CDR3 DNA reads TGTGCCAGCAGCTCCCAAGAGGCGCAGTATTTT. Translating gives CASSSQEAQYF.

This clonotype was recorded a few times. The chain uses TRBV20-1 and TRBJ2-7; the match to TRBD1 covers 10 bases. The germline CDR1 and CDR2 sequences are DFQATT and SNEGSKA (reference sequence). This CDR3 contains 16 residues. Unmatched junction bases numbered 14, after V lost 5 bases and J lost 4 bases. In nucleotides, the CDR3 is TGCAGTGCTGCCCCGGTGGGACAGGGGATGAATTACGAGCAGTACTTC. Protein sequence: CSAAPVGQGMNYEQYF.

This clonotype turned up a few times. The chain joins TRBV2 to TRBJ1-4; 10 positions agree with TRBD1. The CDR3 is made up of 15 amino acids. The germline CDR1 and CDR2 sequences are SNHLY and FYNNEI. V trimming: 4 bases; J trimming: 7 bases; junction bases outside the gene matches: 6. CDR3: CASSAGQGGSEKLFF. CDR3 nucleotides: TGTGCCAGCAGTGCCGGACAGGGGGGCAGTGAAAAACTGTTTTTT.